Below, 2 T cell receptor beta chains from the same sample are listed, as sequenced in a study of blood T cell repertoires in COVID-19 (dated by TCRdb to the early 2020s). The receptor library was made with the immunoSEQ multiplex PCR assay. In its TCRdb copy, this immuneACCESS table keeps in-frame sequences only and misses some clones. Where compared with another copy, unresolved V genes explain less than half of these, and the others have no known cause. This sample comprises some 200,000 clones, approximately 83% of them detected only once. Less than 8.5% of the sample belongs to the ten largest clones. Sample: PBMCs or T cells enriched from blood (not recorded which). Source of these receptors: a man in his forties or fifties who had recovered from COVID-19.

The chain combines TRBV4-2 with TRBJ2-3; TRBD2 aligns across 11 bases. CDR3 length: 17 amino acids. J was trimmed by 0 bases and V by 1 base; bases with no gene match: 3. CDR1 and CDR2 (germline): LGHNA, YNFKEQ. CDR3 sequence (DNA): TGTGCCAGCAGCCAAGGTGCTAGCGGGGGGAGCACAGATACGCAGTATTTT. Residues: CASSQGASGGSTDTQYF.

The chain couples TRBV4-3 to TRBJ2-2; D is uncertain. V was cut by 8 bases and J by 4 bases, with 8 bases left in between. This CDR3 has 12 residues. CDR1 is LGHNA and CDR2 is YSLEER in the germline V gene. This CDR3 reads CASLAATGELFF. The CDR3 DNA sequence: TGCGCCAGCCTCGCGGCCACCGGGGAGCTGTTTTTT.